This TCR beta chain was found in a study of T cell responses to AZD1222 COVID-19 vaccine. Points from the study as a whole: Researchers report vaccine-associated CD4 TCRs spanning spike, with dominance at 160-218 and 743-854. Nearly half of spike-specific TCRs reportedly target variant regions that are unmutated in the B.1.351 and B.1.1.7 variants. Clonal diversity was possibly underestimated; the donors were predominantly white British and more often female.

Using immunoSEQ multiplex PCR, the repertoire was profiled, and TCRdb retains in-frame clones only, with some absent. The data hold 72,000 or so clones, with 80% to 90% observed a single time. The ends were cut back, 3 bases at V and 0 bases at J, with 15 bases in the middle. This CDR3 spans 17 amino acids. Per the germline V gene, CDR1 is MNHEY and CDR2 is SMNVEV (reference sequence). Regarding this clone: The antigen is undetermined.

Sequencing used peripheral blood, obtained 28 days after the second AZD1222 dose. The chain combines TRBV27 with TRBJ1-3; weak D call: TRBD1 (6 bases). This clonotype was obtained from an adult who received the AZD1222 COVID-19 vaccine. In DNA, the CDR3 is TGTGCCAGCAGTTTGGGGATAGGGGGAGACTCTGGAAACACCATATATTTT. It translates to CASSLGIGGDSGNTIYF.